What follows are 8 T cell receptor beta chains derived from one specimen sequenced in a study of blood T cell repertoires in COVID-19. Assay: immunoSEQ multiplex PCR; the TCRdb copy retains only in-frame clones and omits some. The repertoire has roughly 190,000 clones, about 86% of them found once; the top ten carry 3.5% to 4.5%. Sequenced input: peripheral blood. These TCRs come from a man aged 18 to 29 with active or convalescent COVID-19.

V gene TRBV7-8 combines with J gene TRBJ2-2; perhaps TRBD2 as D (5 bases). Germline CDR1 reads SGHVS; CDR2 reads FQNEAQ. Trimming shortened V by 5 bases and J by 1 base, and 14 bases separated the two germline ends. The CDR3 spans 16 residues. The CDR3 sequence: CASSPRPGGNTGELFF. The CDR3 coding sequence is TGTGCCAGCAGCCCAAGGCCAGGAGGGAACACCGGGGAGCTGTTTTTT. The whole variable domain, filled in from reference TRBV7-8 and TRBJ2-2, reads GAGVSQSPRYKVAKRGQDVALRCDPISGHVSLFWYQQALGQGPEFLTYFQNEAQLDKSGLPSDRFFAERPEGSVSTLKIQRTQQEDSAVYLCASSPRPGGNTGELFFGEGSRLTVL.

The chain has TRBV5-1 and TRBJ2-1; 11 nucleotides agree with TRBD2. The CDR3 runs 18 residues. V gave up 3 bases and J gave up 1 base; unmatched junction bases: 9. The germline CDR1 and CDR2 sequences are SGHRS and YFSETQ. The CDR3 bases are TGCGCCAGCAGCTGGGGACTAGCGGAGGTCGTTTCCTACAATGAGCAGTTCTTC. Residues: CASSWGLAEVVSYNEQFF.

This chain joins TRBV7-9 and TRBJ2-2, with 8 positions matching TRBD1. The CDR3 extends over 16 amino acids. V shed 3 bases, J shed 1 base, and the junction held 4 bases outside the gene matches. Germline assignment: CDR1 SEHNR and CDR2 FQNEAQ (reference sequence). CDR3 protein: CASSFAGQGNTGELFF. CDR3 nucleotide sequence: TGTGCCAGCAGCTTTGCTGGACAGGGGAACACCGGGGAGCTGTTTTTT.

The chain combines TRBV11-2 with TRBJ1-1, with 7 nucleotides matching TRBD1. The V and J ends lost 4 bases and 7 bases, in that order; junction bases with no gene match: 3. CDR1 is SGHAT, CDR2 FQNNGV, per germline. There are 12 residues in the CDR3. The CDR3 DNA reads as TGTGCCAGCAGCTCAGGGGGGATTGAAGCTTTCTTT. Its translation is CASSSGGIEAFF.

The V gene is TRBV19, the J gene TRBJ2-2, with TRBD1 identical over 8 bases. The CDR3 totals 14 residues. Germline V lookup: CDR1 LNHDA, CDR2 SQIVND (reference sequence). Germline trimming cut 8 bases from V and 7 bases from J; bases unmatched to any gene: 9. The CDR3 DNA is TGTGCCAGTCGCCAGGGGGCAGGAGTCGGGGAGCTGTTTTTT. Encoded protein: CASRQGAGVGELFF.

The CDR3 DNA reads as TGTGCCAGCAGCAGACAGGGTGGGGACACTGAAGCTTTCTTT. It yields the protein CASSRQGGDTEAFF. V usage is TRBV5-8 and J usage is TRBJ1-1; 7 nucleotides align to TRBD1. This CDR3 contains 14 residues. From germline, CDR1 is SGHTS and CDR2 YDEGEE. V lost 4 bases, J lost 3 bases, and 6 bases stayed unmatched.

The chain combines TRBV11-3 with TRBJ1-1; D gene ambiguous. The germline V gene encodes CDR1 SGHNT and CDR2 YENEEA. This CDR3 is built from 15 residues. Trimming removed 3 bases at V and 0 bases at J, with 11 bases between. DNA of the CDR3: TGTGCCAGCAGCTTTGAAAACAGCTTGAACACTGAAGCTTTCTTT. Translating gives CASSFENSLNTEAFF. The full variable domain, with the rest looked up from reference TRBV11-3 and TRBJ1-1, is EAGVVQSPRYKIIEKKQPVAFWCNPISGHNTLYWYLQNLGQGPELLIRYENEEAVDDSQLPKDRFSAERLKGVDSTLKIQPAELGDSAVYLCASSFENSLNTEAFFGQGTRLTVV.

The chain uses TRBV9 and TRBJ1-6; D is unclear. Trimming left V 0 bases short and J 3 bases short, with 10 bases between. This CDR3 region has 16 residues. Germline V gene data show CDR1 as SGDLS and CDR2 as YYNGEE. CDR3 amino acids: CASSVVGGNYNSPLHF. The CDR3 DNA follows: TGTGCCAGCAGCGTAGTCGGAGGGAACTATAATTCACCCCTCCACTTT.